Listed here is a single T cell receptor (beta chain). Methods used by the authors: For nucleated cells, counts were estimated from reference gene primer amplification. The table came from immunoSEQ multiplex PCR; TCRdb's copy has only in-frame clones and leaves some out. The DNA was the basis for D and trimming; V, J and clone size are from that table. The sample carries over 150,000 clones, around 80% recorded once. The germline V gene encodes CDR1 SNHLY and CDR2 FYNNEI. The CDR3 runs 13 residues. The ends were cut back, 4 bases at V and 1 base at J, with 7 bases in the middle. These data originate in a study of blood T cell repertoires in COVID-19. Study details: Collection of acute and convalescent COVID-19 samples took place in the United States, Italy and Spain. PBMCs, B-cell-depleted T cells, or T cells provided the cDNA or gDNA that made up the material.

The sequenced material came from peripheral blood. The chain carries TRBV2 and TRBJ2-5; D gene ambiguous. The sequence came from a woman between 35 and 50 years old with COVID-19, enrolled during active disease. Here the CDR3 DNA reads TGTGCCAGCAGTGGAGGATTCCAAGAGACCCAGTACTTC. Its translation: CASSGGFQETQYF.